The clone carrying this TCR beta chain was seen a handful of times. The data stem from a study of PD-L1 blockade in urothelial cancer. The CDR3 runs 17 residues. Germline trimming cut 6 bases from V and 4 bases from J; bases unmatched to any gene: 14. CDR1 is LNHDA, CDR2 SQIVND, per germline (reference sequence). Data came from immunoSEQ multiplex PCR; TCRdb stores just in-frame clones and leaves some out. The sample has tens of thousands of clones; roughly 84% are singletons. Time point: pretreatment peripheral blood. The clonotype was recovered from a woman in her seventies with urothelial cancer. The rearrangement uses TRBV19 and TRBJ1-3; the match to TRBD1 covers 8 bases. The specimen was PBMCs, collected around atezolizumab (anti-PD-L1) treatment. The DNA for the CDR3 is TGTGCCAGTAGGAAGACAGGGGACCAAAGAAGGGGAAACACCATATATTTT. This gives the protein CASRKTGDQRRGNTIYF.